Shown below are 9 T cell receptor beta chains from a single sample sequenced in a study of T cells in localized non-small cell lung cancer. Libraries were prepared by immunoSEQ multiplex PCR; TCRdb keeps only in-frame clonotypes and omits some of them. The sample contains about 46,000 clones, roughly 79% of which appear only once. The sequenced sample was peripheral blood mononuclear cells, obtained before any cancer treatment. These receptors were obtained from a man aged 40 to 69 with stage III lung adenocarcinoma.

The chain is built from TRBV30 and TRBJ1-4; D unclear. The CDR3 covers 16 residues. Germline CDR1 and CDR2: GTSNPN and SVGIG (reference sequence). Trimming shortened V by 0 bases and J by 0 bases, and 11 bases separated the two germline ends. This CDR3 is CAWSVLQAATNEKLFF. CDR3 in DNA: TGTGCCTGGAGTGTACTGCAGGCTGCAACTAATGAAAAACTGTTTTTT.

V gene TRBV18 combines with J gene TRBJ1-1, with a tentative D call TRBD1 (5 bases). CDR3 size: 14 residues. Germline V gene data show CDR1 as KGHSH and CDR2 as LQKENI. The V and J ends lost 3 bases and 5 bases respectively, with 13 bases between them. CDR3: CASSPLPRGTEAFF. In DNA, the CDR3 is TGTGCCAGCTCACCCCTTCCGAGGGGAACTGAAGCTTTCTTT. The complete variable domain, with remaining parts taken from reference TRBV18 and TRBJ1-1, reads NAGVMQNPRHLVRRRGQEARLRCSPMKGHSHVYWYRQLPEEGLKFMVYLQKENIIDESGMPKERFSAEFPKEGPSILRIQQVVRGDSAAYFCASSPLPRGTEAFFGQGTRLTVV.

The genes are TRBV10-3 and TRBJ2-5; TRBD1 matches 10 bases. The CDR3 is 15 amino acids. The germline gives CDR1 ENHRY, CDR2 SYGVKD. The V segment lost 2 bases and the J segment 5 bases; nucleotides outside the gene matches: 5. The chain's CDR3 is CAISEGQGVGETQYF. The DNA of the CDR3 is TGTGCCATCAGTGAGGGACAGGGGGTGGGGGAGACCCAGTACTTC.

This chain uses TRBV7-2 with TRBJ1-1, with 10 bases that match TRBD1. Germline CDR1 and CDR2: SGHTA and FQGNSA. Germline trimming cut 5 bases from V and 4 bases from J; bases unmatched to any gene: 4. The CDR3 totals 14 residues. The CDR3 protein is CASSQGQGVTEAFF. DNA for the CDR3: TGTGCCAGCAGCCAAGGACAGGGGGTCACTGAAGCTTTCTTT.

CDR3 sequence reads: CASSPSGDQPQHF. The DNA for the CDR3 is TGTGCCAGCAGTCCCTCGGGGGATCAGCCCCAGCATTTT. This chain links TRBV6-1 with TRBJ1-5; maybe TRBD1 (5 bases). This CDR3 has 13 amino acids. The germline V gene has CDR1 MNHNS and CDR2 SASEGT. Trimming shortened V by 5 bases and J by 5 bases, and 10 bases separated the two germline ends.

V gene TRBV27 combines with J gene TRBJ2-2; a possible D gene is TRBD2 (6 bases). CDR3 length: 15 residues. Germline V gene sequence: CDR1 MNHEY, CDR2 SMNVEV (reference sequence). V dropped 5 bases and J dropped 6 bases, with 16 bases sitting between them. CDR3 region: CASSRRGEGAGELFF. In nucleotides, the CDR3 is TGTGCCAGCAGTCGGAGGGGAGAAGGCGCCGGGGAGCTGTTTTTT.

This rearrangement joins TRBV2 to TRBJ2-4; D remains unclear. The CDR3 runs to 13 residues. The V gene lost 7 bases and the J gene lost 0 bases, with 7 bases spanning the gap. The V gene's germline CDR1 is SNHLY and CDR2 FYNNEI. The CDR3 spells CASNIGAKNIQYF. The CDR3 region has the DNA TGTGCCAGCAATATAGGAGCCAAAAACATTCAGTACTTC.

The chain employs TRBV19 and TRBJ2-1; D remains ambiguous. The CDR3 contains 13 residues. V was trimmed by 3 bases and J by 6 bases, leaving 9 bases between them. CDR1 and CDR2 from the germline V gene are LNHDA and SQIVND (reference sequence). The CDR3 sequence: CASSINGFNEQFF. Here the CDR3 DNA reads TGTGCCAGTAGTATCAATGGGTTCAATGAGCAGTTCTTC.

V gene TRBV4-2 combines with J gene TRBJ1-3, with D tentatively TRBD1 (5 bases). Trimming stripped 1 base from V and 7 bases from J, with 11 bases between. Germline V gives CDR1 LGHNA, CDR2 YNFKEQ. CDR3 length: 14 residues. The CDR3 loop is CASSQVAGGNTIYF. The CDR3 DNA reads as TGTGCCAGCAGCCAAGTTGCCGGGGGGAACACCATATATTTT.